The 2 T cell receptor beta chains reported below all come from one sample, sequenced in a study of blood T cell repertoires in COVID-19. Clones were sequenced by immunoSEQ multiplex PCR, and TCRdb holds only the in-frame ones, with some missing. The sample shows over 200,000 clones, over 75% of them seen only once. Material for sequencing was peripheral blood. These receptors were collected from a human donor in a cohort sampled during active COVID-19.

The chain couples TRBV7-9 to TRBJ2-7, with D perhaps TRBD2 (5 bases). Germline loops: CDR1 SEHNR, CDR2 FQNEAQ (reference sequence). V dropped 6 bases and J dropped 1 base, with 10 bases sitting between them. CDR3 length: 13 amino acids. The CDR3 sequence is CASSDGLSYEQYF. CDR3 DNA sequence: TGTGCCAGCAGTGACGGACTTTCCTACGAGCAGTACTTC. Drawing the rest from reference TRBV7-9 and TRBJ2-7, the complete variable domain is DTGVSQNPRHKITKRGQNVTFRCDPISEHNRLYWYRQTLGQGPEFLTYFQNEAQLEKSRLLSDRFSAERPKGSFSTLEIQRTEQGDSAMYLCASSDGLSYEQYFGPGTRLTVT.

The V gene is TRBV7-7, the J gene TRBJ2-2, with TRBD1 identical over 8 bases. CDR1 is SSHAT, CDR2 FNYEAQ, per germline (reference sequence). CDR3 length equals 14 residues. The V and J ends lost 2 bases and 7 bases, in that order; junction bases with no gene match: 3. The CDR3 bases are TGTGCCAGCAGCTTACAGGGGGCCGGCGGGGAGCTGTTTTTT. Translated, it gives CASSLQGAGGELFF.